This T cell receptor (beta chain) is from a study of blood T cell repertoires in COVID-19. Study overall: The cDNA or gDNA used as material had been derived from T cells, B-cell-depleted T cells, or PBMCs.

Under the authors' procedure: The assay estimated nucleated cells by amplifying reference gene primers. Using immunoSEQ multiplex PCR, the repertoire was profiled, and TCRdb retains in-frame clones only, with some absent. The V and J calls and clone size were taken over from that table, and D and trimming were inferred from the DNA. The repertoire holds 35,000 to 45,000 clones, with around 86% as singletons. Germline V gene sequence: CDR1 SGHVS, CDR2 FQNEAQ. Trimming left V 5 bases short and J 5 bases short, with 13 bases between. CDR3 length: 13 residues. This receptor was identified in a human donor in a cohort sampled during active COVID-19. The specimen was peripheral blood. The chain uses TRBV7-8 and TRBJ2-7; weak D call: TRBD2 (5 bases). The CDR3 DNA is TGTGCCAGCAGCACCCGCGGGTCCCACGAGCAGTACTTC. It codes for CASSTRGSHEQYF.